This T cell receptor beta chain emerged from a study of technical replicates of blood from several donors. TCRdb's table, derived via immunoSEQ multiplex PCR, lists solely in-frame clones and lacks some. The sample has roughly 72,000 clones; around 96% are singletons. This CDR3 contains 15 residues. Trimming removed 0 bases from V and 5 bases from J, with 13 bases in between. The V gene's germline CDR1 is LGHNA and CDR2 YSLEER. The TCR was taken from a human donor in good health. The specimen was T cells isolated from PBMCs. The chain combines TRBV4-3 with TRBJ1-2; D possibly corresponds to TRBD1 (5 bases). The CDR3 here is CASSQEAGMGYGYTF. Here the CDR3 DNA reads TGCGCCAGCAGCCAAGAGGCAGGGATGGGATATGGCTACACCTTC.